One and the same sample provided the 18 T cell receptor beta chains below, sequenced in a study of post-analysis software for immune sequencing data. Whole-study findings and limits: TRBV segments more frequent in patients than in controls numbered several and included TRBV5-6, TRBV5-1 and TRBV20-1.

The TCR beta cDNA libraries contained unique molecular identifiers. A single record per CDR3 protein comes from TCRdb applying MiXCR to the PCR reads. The table lists 700,000 to 800,000 distinct CDR3 sequences, roughly 29% of them singletons. Their specific antigens are unknown. Sequencing was done on a sample of blood. All receptors derive from a girl aged 5-17 years with multiple sclerosis.

This clonotype was observed a handful of times. The chain is built from TRBV5-1 and TRBJ2-3; D perhaps matches TRBD2 (5 bases). This CDR3 is 13 amino acids long. V was cut by 4 bases and J by 6 bases, with 12 bases left in between. Germline assignment: CDR1 SGHRS and CDR2 YFSETQ. The DNA of the CDR3 is TGCGCCAGCAGCCTCCGGGGAGACGATACGCAGTATTTT. Amino acid sequence: CASSLRGDDTQYF.

This clonotype was picked up a small number of times. The chain is built from TRBV20-1 and TRBJ2-1, with D maybe TRBD1 (6 bases). The CDR3 is 15 residues long. Germline CDR1 reads DFQATT; CDR2 reads SNEGSKA (reference sequence). Trimming removed 6 bases from V and 8 bases from J, with 23 bases in between. This CDR3 reads CSAGVGQSISDEQFF. For the CDR3, the DNA is TGCAGTGCCGGGGTAGGACAGTCCATTTCCGATGAGCAGTTCTTC.

The rearrangement joins TRBV28 to TRBJ1-2; D is possibly TRBD1 (6 bases). The CDR3 is 14 amino acids. CDR1 and CDR2 (germline): MDHEN, SYDVKM. Trimming took 3 bases from V and 7 from J, leaving 15 bases between them. The CDR3: CASSFRGRFGGYTF. CDR3 nucleotide sequence: TGTGCCAGCAGTTTTCGGGGGCGTTTTGGTGGCTACACCTTC.

The chain combines TRBV7-2 with TRBJ2-3; 10 bases agree with TRBD2. V shed 5 bases and J 6 bases; nucleotides not matched to a gene: 11. CDR1 and CDR2 from the germline V gene are SGHTA and FQGNSA. The CDR3 is 16 amino acids. The CDR3 is CASSRDTSGVWDTQYF. The CDR3 DNA follows: TGTGCCAGCAGCAGAGACACTAGCGGGGTTTGGGATACGCAGTATTTT.

This clonotype showed up many times. The CDR3 region has the DNA TGTGCCAGCAGCGCACCTAGGACCCCCAAATTATCACGATACGAGCAGTACTTC. It specifies CASSAPRTPKLSRYEQYF. The rearrangement links TRBV6-1 to TRBJ2-7, with D unclear. The CDR3 contains 18 residues. Trimming removed 6 bases at V and 4 bases at J, with 28 bases between. CDR1 MNHNS and CDR2 SASEGT come from the germline V gene.

The chain uses TRBV20-1 and TRBJ2-1, with TRBD2 matching over 7 bases. Germline CDR1 is DFQATT and CDR2 is SNEGSKA (reference sequence). The trim removed 4 bases at V and 7 bases at J, leaving 4 bases unmatched. This CDR3 has 12 amino acids. This CDR3 reads CSAMTGGNEQFF. The CDR3 DNA reads as TGCAGTGCTATGACGGGAGGAAATGAGCAGTTCTTC.

This clonotype showed up just a few times. The chain recombines TRBV24-1 with TRBJ2-1; D remains ambiguous. Germline V gene sequence: CDR1 KGHDR, CDR2 SFDVKD. The CDR3 length is 15 residues. Trimming removed 5 bases from V and 9 bases from J, with 19 bases in between. DNA for the CDR3: TGTGCCACCAGTGTCGCTGGGCCCTTCGAATCTGAGCAGTTCTTC. Translation gives CATSVAGPFESEQFF.

The rearrangement uses TRBV27 and TRBJ1-5, with a weak D call TRBD1 (6 bases). Germline CDR1 MNHEY, CDR2 SMNVEV (reference sequence). V was trimmed by 1 base and J by 5 bases, leaving 6 bases between them. The CDR3 totals 13 residues. CDR3 DNA: TGTGCCAGCAGTTTATACAGGGATCAGCCCCAGCATTTT. Translating gives CASSLYRDQPQHF.

The chain couples TRBV12-3 or TRBV12-4 to TRBJ1-2; the match to TRBD1 covers 10 bases. The V segment lost 6 bases and the J segment 6 bases; nucleotides outside the gene matches: 1. This CDR3 spans 12 amino acids. The CDR3 bases are TGTGCCAGCAGGACAGGGGGCCATGGCTACACCTTC. Protein: CASRTGGHGYTF.

The CDR3 sequence is CASSWGLGGIQETQYF. The CDR3 DNA reads as TGTGCCAGCAGCTGGGGCCTTGGCGGGATCCAAGAGACCCAGTACTTC. This sequence joins TRBV7-7 and TRBJ2-5; D possibly corresponds to TRBD2 (6 bases). The length of the CDR3 is 16 residues. Trimming removed 4 bases at V and 1 base at J, with 16 bases between. Germline V CDR1 and CDR2: SSHAT, FNYEAQ (reference sequence).

V gene TRBV7-2 combines with J gene TRBJ1-1; no reliable D call. This CDR3 spans 12 amino acids. V was trimmed by 10 bases and J by 11 bases, leaving 20 bases between them. Germline lookup yields CDR1 SGHTA and CDR2 FQGNSA. Here the CDR3 DNA reads TGTGCCACAATGGACCGGCTGGACTACGCTTTCTTT. It translates to CATMDRLDYAFF. Full variable domain (rest looked up from reference TRBV7-2 and TRBJ1-1): GAGVSQSPSNKVTEKGKDVELRCDPISGHTALYWYRQSLGQGLEFLIYFQGNSAPDKSGLPSDRFSAERTGGSVSTLTIQRTQQEDSAVYLCATMDRLDYAFFGQGTRLTVV.

The chain couples TRBV24-1 to TRBJ2-5; 11 nucleotides agree with TRBD2. The CDR3 covers 17 residues. The germline V gene has CDR1 KGHDR and CDR2 SFDVKD. With V trimmed by 5 bases and J by 0 bases, 7 bases remained unmatched. CDR3 loop: CATSARLAGINQETQYF. The CDR3 nucleotides read TGTGCCACCAGTGCCCGACTAGCGGGAATCAACCAAGAGACCCAGTACTTC.

The V and J genes are TRBV28 and TRBJ2-1, with D tentatively TRBD1 (6 bases). Germline CDR1 and CDR2: MDHEN and SYDVKM. Trimming took off 6 bases at V and 2 bases at J, with 8 bases between the two ends. This CDR3 has 13 residues. The CDR3 nucleotides are TGTGCCAGCAGGAACAGGGCCTACAATGAGCAGTTCTTC. Its protein product is CASRNRAYNEQFF.

This clonotype was recorded a few times. The V and J genes are TRBV10-3 and TRBJ1-1; D might be TRBD1 (5 bases). The germline V gene has CDR1 ENHRY and CDR2 SYGVKD. Trimming left V 9 bases short and J 0 bases short, with 20 bases between. This CDR3 comprises 16 residues. Written as DNA, the CDR3 is TGTGCCATAACCCCGGGGCCGGGACGGGTGAACACTGAAGCTTTCTTT. It specifies CAITPGPGRVNTEAFF.

The chain combines TRBV7-2 with TRBJ2-6, with 7 bases fitting TRBD2. The trim removed 2 bases at V and 0 bases at J, leaving 1 base unmatched. CDR1 is SGHTA, CDR2 FQGNSA, per germline. The CDR3 is made up of 16 amino acids. The CDR3 sequence: CASSLRGSSGANVLTF. Here the CDR3 DNA reads TGTGCCAGCAGCTTACGCGGGAGCTCTGGGGCCAACGTCCTGACTTTC.

The chain combines TRBV27 with TRBJ2-5; 7 bases agree with TRBD2. V lost 5 bases to trimming and J lost 2 bases; unmatched junction nucleotides: 8. Germline CDR1 reads MNHEY; CDR2 reads SMNVEV (reference sequence). CDR3 length: 15 residues. CDR3 region: CASSPPGLQQETQYF. The CDR3 DNA follows: TGTGCCAGCAGTCCCCCGGGACTACAGCAAGAGACCCAGTACTTC.

This clonotype was counted only a few times. The chain employs TRBV5-5 and TRBJ2-4, with 10 bases that match TRBD1. TRBJ2-7 matches the DNA end more closely, so the J call is doubtful. This CDR3 has 15 residues. Germline assignment: CDR1 SGHKS and CDR2 YYEKEE (reference sequence). The CDR3 sequence is CASSPTGGFIYEQYF. CDR3 in DNA: TGTGCCAGCAGTCCGACAGGGGGCTTCATTTACGAGCAGTACTTC.

The V and J genes are TRBV4-1 and TRBJ2-3; the match to TRBD1 covers 8 bases. V was pared by 1 base and J by 4 bases, with 13 bases of the junction left unmatched. Germline V lookup: CDR1 MGHRA, CDR2 YSYEKL. The CDR3 has 18 residues. The CDR3 DNA sequence: TGCGCCAGCAGCCAAGCCTCCGGACAGGGAAGACGCGCAGATACGCAGTATTTT. Translating it yields CASSQASGQGRRADTQYF.